This T cell receptor beta chain appears in the sequencing data of a study of T cells in Graves' hyperthyroidism and ophthalmopathy. Amplification targeted TCR beta CDR3 regions from RNA transcripts. TCR CDR3 underwent first-round RT-PCR with the HTBI primer set. MiXCR was run by TCRdb on the multiplex PCR reads, yielding one entry per CDR3 protein. The profile shows roughly 750,000 distinct CDR3 sequences, roughly 15% of them singletons. Comments on this clonotype: What it binds is not known. A much larger clone lies one base from this, so it may be a read error.

General observations from the study: Blood also contained most expanded thyroid clonotypes above 0.001.

Stable Graves' hyperthyroidism denoted no ophthalmopathy progression over 18 months. For the diagnoses, clinical symptoms, serum thyroxine and TRAb, thyroid ultrasound and orbital computed tomography were used. The PBMCs were sourced from fresh peripheral blood (approximately 9.6 ml). Germline-derived CDR1 and CDR2 are MDHEN and SYDVKM. The CDR3 contains 14 residues. The origin of this receptor is a man between 18 and 35 years old with Graves' hyperthyroidism. Sequencing used blood. The chain recombines TRBV28 with TRBJ2-7; TRBD1 aligns across 8 bases. The CDR3 nucleotides are TGTGCCAGCAGTTTAACGGGACAGGTCTACGGGCAGTACTTC. It translates to CASSLTGQVYGQYF. The variable domain in full, with the rest retrieved from reference TRBV28 and TRBJ2-7, is DVKVTQSSRYLVKRTGEKVFLECVQDMDHENMFWYRQDPGLGLRLIYFSYDVKMKEKGDIPEGYSVSREKKERFSLILESASTNQTSMYLCASSLTGQVYGQYFGPGTRLTVT.